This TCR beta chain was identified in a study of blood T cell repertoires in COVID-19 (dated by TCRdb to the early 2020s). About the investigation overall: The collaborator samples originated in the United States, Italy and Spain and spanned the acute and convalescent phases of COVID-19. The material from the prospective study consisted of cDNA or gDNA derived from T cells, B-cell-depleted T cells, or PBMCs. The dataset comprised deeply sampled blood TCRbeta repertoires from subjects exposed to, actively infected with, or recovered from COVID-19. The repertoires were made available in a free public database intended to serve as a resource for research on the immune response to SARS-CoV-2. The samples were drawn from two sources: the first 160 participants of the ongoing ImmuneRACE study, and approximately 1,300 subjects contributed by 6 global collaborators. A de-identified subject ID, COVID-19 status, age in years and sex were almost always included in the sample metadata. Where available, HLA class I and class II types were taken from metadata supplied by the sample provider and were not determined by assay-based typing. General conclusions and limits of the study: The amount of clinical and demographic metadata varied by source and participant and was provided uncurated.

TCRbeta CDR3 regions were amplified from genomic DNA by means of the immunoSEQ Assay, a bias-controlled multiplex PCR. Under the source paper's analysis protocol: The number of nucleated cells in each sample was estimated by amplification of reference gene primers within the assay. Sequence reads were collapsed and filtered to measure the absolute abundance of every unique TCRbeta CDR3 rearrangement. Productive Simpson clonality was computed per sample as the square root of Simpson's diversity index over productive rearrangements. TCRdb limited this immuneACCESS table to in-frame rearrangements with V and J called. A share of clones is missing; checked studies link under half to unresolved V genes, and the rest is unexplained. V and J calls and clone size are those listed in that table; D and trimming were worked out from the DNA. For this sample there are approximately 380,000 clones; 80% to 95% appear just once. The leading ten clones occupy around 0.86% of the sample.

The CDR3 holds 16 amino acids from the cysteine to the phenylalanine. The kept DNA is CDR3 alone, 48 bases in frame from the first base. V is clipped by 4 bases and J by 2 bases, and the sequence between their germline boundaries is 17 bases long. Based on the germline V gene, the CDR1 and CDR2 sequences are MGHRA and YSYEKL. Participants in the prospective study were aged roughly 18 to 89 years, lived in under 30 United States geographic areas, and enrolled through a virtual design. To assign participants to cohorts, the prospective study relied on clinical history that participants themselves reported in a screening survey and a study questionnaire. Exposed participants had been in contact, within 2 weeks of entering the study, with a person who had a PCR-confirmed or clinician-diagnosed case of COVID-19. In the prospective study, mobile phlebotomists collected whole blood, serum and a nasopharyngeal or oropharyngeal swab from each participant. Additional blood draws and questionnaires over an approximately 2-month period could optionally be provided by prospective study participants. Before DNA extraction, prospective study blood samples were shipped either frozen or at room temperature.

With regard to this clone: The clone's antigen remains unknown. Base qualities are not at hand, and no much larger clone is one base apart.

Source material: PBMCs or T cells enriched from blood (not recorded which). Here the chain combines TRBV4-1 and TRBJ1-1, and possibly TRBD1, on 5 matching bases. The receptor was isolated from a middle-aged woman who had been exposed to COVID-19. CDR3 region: CASSPRQSRANTEAFF. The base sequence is TGCGCCAGCAGCCCCAGGCAGAGCAGGGCCAACACTGAAGCTTTCTTT.